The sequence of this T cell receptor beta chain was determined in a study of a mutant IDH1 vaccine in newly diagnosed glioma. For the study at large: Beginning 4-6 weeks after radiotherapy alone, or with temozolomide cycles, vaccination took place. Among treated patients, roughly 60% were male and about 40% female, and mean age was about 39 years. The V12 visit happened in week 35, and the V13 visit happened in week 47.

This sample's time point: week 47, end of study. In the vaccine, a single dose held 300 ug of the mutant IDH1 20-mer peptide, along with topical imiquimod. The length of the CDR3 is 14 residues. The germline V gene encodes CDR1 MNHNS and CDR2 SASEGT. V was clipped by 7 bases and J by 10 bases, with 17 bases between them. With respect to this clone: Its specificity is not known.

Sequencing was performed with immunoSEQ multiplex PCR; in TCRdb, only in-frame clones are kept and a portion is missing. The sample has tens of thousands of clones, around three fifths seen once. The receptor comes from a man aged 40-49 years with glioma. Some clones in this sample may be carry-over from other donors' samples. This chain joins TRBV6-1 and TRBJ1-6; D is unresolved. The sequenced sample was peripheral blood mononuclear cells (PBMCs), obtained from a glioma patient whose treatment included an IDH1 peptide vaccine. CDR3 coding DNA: TGTGCCAGCATAATGGGGTCGTCTGGGTCACCCCTCCACTTT. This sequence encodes CASIMGSSGSPLHF.